Each of the 13 T cell receptor beta chains below was sequenced from the same sample in a study of cytomegalovirus exposure and HLA in healthy donors. Primers: 60 Vbeta forward and 13 Jbeta reverse. TCRdb keeps only in-frame clones here, not all; method: immunoSEQ multiplex PCR. The sample yields over 150,000 clones, of which the top ten take up around 0.74%. Sequenced input: PBMCs. The receptors come from a boy between 10 and 17 years old in good health and CMV-seronegative.

This chain links TRBV28 with TRBJ2-7, with a possible D match to TRBD2 (5 bases). The CDR3 totals 13 residues. Germline assignment: CDR1 MDHEN and CDR2 SYDVKM. Trimming shortened V by 5 bases and J by 4 bases, and 12 bases separated the two germline ends. The DNA of the CDR3 is TGTGCCAGCAGTAGGGAGCTCGGGTACGAGCAGTACTTC. Encoded protein: CASSRELGYEQYF.

This sequence joins TRBV14 and TRBJ2-2; 7 bases line up with TRBD1. Germline V lookup: CDR1 SGHDN, CDR2 FVKESK. V was clipped by 4 bases and J by 6 bases; unmatched bases: 11. CDR3 length: 16 amino acids. CDR3 sequence (DNA): TGTGCCAGCAGCCTGTTTAGACAGGGATCCGCCGGGGAGCTGTTTTTT. As protein: CASSLFRQGSAGELFF.

The chain combines TRBV4-2 with TRBJ1-1; unclear D gene. Germline CDR1 is LGHNA and CDR2 is YNFKEQ. There are 16 residues in the CDR3. Trimming stripped 1 base from V and 0 bases from J, with 12 bases between. CDR3 DNA: TGTGCCAGCAGCCAAGTTTCCCCGGGAATGAACACTGAAGCTTTCTTT. It yields the protein CASSQVSPGMNTEAFF.

This sequence joins TRBV7-9 and TRBJ2-2; D not resolved. Germline V CDR1 and CDR2: SEHNR, FQNEAQ (reference sequence). Trimming cost V 5 bases and J 5 bases, with 3 bases left between them. This CDR3 is 11 amino acids long. The CDR3 protein is CASSETGELFF. The CDR3 coding sequence is TGTGCCAGCAGCGAGACCGGGGAGCTGTTTTTT.

The J gene is TRBJ1-2, the V gene TRBV6-1; 7 nucleotides align to TRBD1. The germline V gene encodes CDR1 MNHNS and CDR2 SASEGT. V shed 7 bases and J 4 bases; nucleotides not matched to a gene: 6. The CDR3 loop spans 13 amino acids. The CDR3: CASIRTGSYGYTF. The CDR3 coding sequence is TGTGCCAGCATTCGGACAGGAAGCTATGGCTACACCTTC.

The chain joins TRBV7-9 to TRBJ2-1, with TRBD2 as a possible D gene (5 bases). With 6 bases removed from V and 15 bases from J, the gap between germline ends came to 33 bases. From germline, CDR1 is SEHNR and CDR2 FQNEAQ (reference sequence). The CDR3 has 17 residues. The CDR3 is CASSPGWVPTLGSEGFF. The CDR3 DNA is TGTGCCAGCAGTCCGGGGTGGGTTCCAACGCTGGGCTCAGAAGGGTTCTTC. Filled out from reference TRBV7-9 and TRBJ2-1, the complete variable domain reads DTGVSQNPRHKITKRGQNVTFRCDPISEHNRLYWYRQTLGQGPEFLTYFQNEAQLEKSRLLSDRFSAERPKGSFSTLEIQRTEQGDSAMYLCASSPGWVPTLGSEGFFGPGTRLTVL.

The chain recombines TRBV29-1 with TRBJ2-5; D unclear. The last part of the DNA fits TRBJ2-7 better; the J call may be wrong. The length of the CDR3 is 12 residues. Germline V gene sequence: CDR1 SQVTM, CDR2 ANQGSEA. The CDR3 region has the DNA TGCAGCGTTGAAGGACTTACCTACGAGCAGTACTTC. Translated, it gives CSVEGLTYEQYF.

The gene calls are TRBV11-2 and TRBJ1-1, with a possible D match to TRBD1 (5 bases). The V end lost 4 bases, the J end lost 8 bases, and 17 bases lay between the germline ends. Germline lookup yields CDR1 SGHAT and CDR2 FQNNGV. The CDR3 spans 14 residues. DNA for the CDR3: TGTGCCAGCAGCTCGGAGGGGCCCCCGTACGAAGCTTTCTTT. Translation gives CASSSEGPPYEAFF.

The CDR3 is CASSTPDSSNQPQHF. CDR3 DNA: TGTGCCAGCAGTACCCCGGACAGTAGCAATCAGCCCCAGCATTTT. The chain links TRBV6-1 to TRBJ1-5; possible D gene TRBD1, 6 bases. The CDR3 loop spans 15 amino acids. Germline V gene lookup returns CDR1 MNHNS and CDR2 SASEGT. V was shortened by 5 bases and J by 0 bases, with 11 bases between the two germline ends.

V and J are TRBV5-8 and TRBJ1-4; maybe TRBD1 (5 bases). The germline V gene encodes CDR1 SGHTS and CDR2 YDEGEE. V lost 4 bases and J 0 bases, leaving 13 bases between the germline ends. This CDR3 has 16 residues. CDR3 loop: CASSRQGKATNEKLFF. CDR3 nucleotide sequence: TGTGCCAGCAGCCGCCAGGGAAAAGCAACTAATGAAAAACTGTTTTTT.

The J gene is TRBJ1-5, the V gene TRBV2, with D unresolved. The CDR3 is 15 residues long. Trimming removed 2 bases from V and 2 bases from J, with 10 bases in between. Germline CDR1 and CDR2: SNHLY and FYNNEI. As DNA, the CDR3 is TGTGCCAGCAGTGAATACACAGTCCGCAATCAGCCCCAGCATTTT. Translated: CASSEYTVRNQPQHF.

The chain's CDR3 is CASSRDRGVFF. The CDR3 DNA reads TGTGCCAGCAGCCGGGACAGGGGGGTTTTCTTT. The V and J genes are TRBV11-2 and TRBJ1-1; TRBD1 matches at 11 bases. V dropped 5 bases and J dropped 13; count of bases not matched to a gene: 3. CDR1 is SGHAT and CDR2 is FQNNGV in the germline V gene. The CDR3 is made up of 11 amino acids.

The chain recombines TRBV6-6 with TRBJ1-5; D unresolved. The V gene lost 6 bases and the J gene lost 7 bases, with 19 bases spanning the gap. The germline gives CDR1 MNHNY, CDR2 SVGAGI (reference sequence). The CDR3 runs to 15 residues. Here the CDR3 DNA reads TGTGCCAGCAGCCCTGGTGTCGAGCGCGGACAGCCCCAGCATTTT. Translation: CASSPGVERGQPQHF.